This TCR beta chain was recovered during a study of blood T cell repertoires in COVID-19. CDR1 is SQVTM, CDR2 ANQGSEA, per germline. The CDR3 has 15 amino acids. The V and J ends lost 6 bases and 2 bases, in that order; junction bases with no gene match: 12. Per the original methods: Estimation of nucleated cell counts relied on the amplification of reference gene primers. The repertoire was sequenced with immunoSEQ multiplex PCR; TCRdb's copy has only in-frame clones and lacks some. V, J and clone size derive from that table, while D and trimming were established from the DNA sequence. The sample has almost 500,000 clones; approximately 86% are singletons.

The origin of this receptor is a woman aged 55-69 years who had recovered from COVID-19. What was sequenced was PBMCs or T cells enriched from blood (not recorded which). The chain links TRBV29-1 to TRBJ2-5; TRBD2 agrees at 7 bases. CDR3 residues: CSVPPWGGMQETQYF. DNA for the CDR3: TGCAGCGTCCCCCCTTGGGGGGGGATGCAAGAGACCCAGTACTTC. The whole variable domain, remainder taken from reference TRBV29-1 and TRBJ2-5, is SAVISQKPSRDICQRGTSLTIQCQVDSQVTMMFWYRQQPGQSLTLIATANQGSEATYESGFVIDKFPISRPNLTFSTLTVSNMSPEDSSIYLCSVPPWGGMQETQYFGPGTRLLVL.